This TCR beta chain is from a study of blood T cell repertoires in COVID-19. Trimming at V came to 4 bases and at J to 4 bases, leaving 4 bases not matched to a gene. CDR1 is SGHNT and CDR2 is YYREEE in the germline V gene (reference sequence). This CDR3 is 14 amino acids long. Participants' own reports of clinical history determined their cohort assignment. The method was immunoSEQ multiplex PCR; TCRdb's version includes in-frame clones alone and lacks a portion of them. This sample yields some 370,000 clones, of which around four fifths are seen a single time; approximately 4.7% belongs to the top ten.

The TCR was taken from a woman aged 50 to 60 who had recovered from COVID-19. The chain has TRBV5-4 and TRBJ2-7; 11 bases match TRBD1. Sequencing was carried out using PBMCs or T cells enriched from blood (not recorded which). The CDR3 here is CASSKDRGLYEQYF. The CDR3 bases are TGTGCCAGCAGCAAGGACAGGGGGCTTTACGAGCAGTACTTC.